The next 14 T cell receptor beta chains were all read from a single sample in a study of blood T cells in healthy people across ages. A second PCR of about 6 to 11 cycles used a sample-barcoded 5' primer and a J-beta primer mix. TCRdb itself ran the 5' RACE reads through MiXCR, one entry per CDR3 protein. The sample has about 670,000 distinct CDR3 sequences, over 40% seen once. The sample taken for sequencing was blood. These receptors were obtained from a woman of 80 years or more in good health.

The chain combines TRBV7-3 with TRBJ1-1; tentative D call: TRBD1 (5 bases). CDR1 and CDR2 (germline): SGHTA, FQGTGA. This CDR3 has 14 residues. Trimming left V 5 bases short and J 1 base short, with 11 bases between. The CDR3 nucleotides are TGTGCCAGCAGCCCCGACAGTTCGAACACTGAAGCTTTCTTT. This gives the protein CASSPDSSNTEAFF.

Remarks on this clonotype: A much larger clone differs from this one at a single base, so this may be a read error. The rearrangement joins TRBV12-3 or TRBV12-4 to TRBJ2-3, with D possibly matching TRBD2 (6 bases). The CDR3 runs to 15 residues. As DNA, the CDR3 is TGTACCAGCAGCCTCAGCCCGGGGGGCACAGATACGCAGTATTTT. This codes for CTSSLSPGGTDTQYF.

Notes on this clonotype: Just one base apart from a much larger clone, this may be a read error. The J gene is TRBJ2-5, the V gene TRBV29-1, with D unclear. CDR1 and CDR2 from the germline V gene are SQVTM and ANQGSEA. Trimming removed 8 bases at V and 4 bases at J, with 8 bases between. The CDR3 totals 10 residues. Here the CDR3 DNA reads TGCAGCATTACGCTAGAGACCCAGTACTTC. Residues: CSITLETQYF.

This clonotype has ten or more counts. The V and J genes are TRBV7-9 and TRBJ2-1; D remains ambiguous. V was clipped by 1 base and J by 0 bases, with 10 bases between them. Germline lookup yields CDR1 SEHNR and CDR2 FQNEAQ (reference sequence). This CDR3 has 16 residues. Here the CDR3 DNA reads TGTGCCAGCAGCTTAGGGGTGGGAAGCTCCTACAATGAGCAGTTCTTC. Protein product: CASSLGVGSSYNEQFF.

The CDR3 loop is CASSFTRGRSYNEQYF. Here the CDR3 DNA reads TGTGCCAGCAGTTTCACGAGGGGCCGTTCCTACAATGAGCAGTACTTC. This rearrangement joins TRBV12-3 or TRBV12-4 to TRBJ2-5; possibly TRBD1 or TRBD2 for D (5 bases each). V was cut by 3 bases and J by 11 bases, with 25 bases left in between. The CDR3 runs 16 residues.

This chain joins TRBV12-3 or TRBV12-4 and TRBJ1-4; maybe TRBD1 (5 bases). The CDR3 runs 14 residues. With 3 bases removed from V and 8 bases from J, the gap between germline ends came to 13 bases. The chain's CDR3 is CASSFEGDGEKLFF. The CDR3 coding sequence is TGTGCCAGCAGTTTTGAAGGGGACGGCGAAAAACTGTTTTTT.

Concerning this clonotype: The junction shows a germline mismatch at one end, possibly a read error. The genes are TRBV12-3 or TRBV12-4 and TRBJ2-3; tentatively, D is TRBD1 (5 bases). The CDR3 loop spans 15 amino acids. CDR3 DNA: TGTGCCAGCAGTTTAAGGACACTGCGAACAGATATGCAGTATTTT. It specifies CASSLRTLRTDMQYF.

V usage is TRBV7-9 and J usage is TRBJ2-3; 7 nucleotides match TRBD2. CDR3 length: 14 amino acids. The junction had 3 bases not matched to a gene; V was cut back by 1 base and J by 5 bases. Germline CDR1 SEHNR, CDR2 FQNEAQ (reference sequence). CDR3 in amino acids: CASSLVIAGDTQYF. CDR3 bases: TGTGCCAGCAGCTTAGTTATAGCGGGAGATACGCAGTATTTT.

At least ten counts were recorded for this clonotype. V and J are TRBV6-5 and TRBJ1-4, with D perhaps matching TRBD1 (5 bases). The CDR3 is 15 amino acids. The germline V gene has CDR1 MNHEY and CDR2 SVGAGI. V lost 6 bases and J lost 6, with 17 bases in between. CDR3 bases: TGTGCCAGCAGCATCTCACAGGCTCAGCATGAAAAACTGTTTTTT. The encoded protein is CASSISQAQHEKLFF.

There are many counts of this clonotype. The rearrangement joins TRBV5-8 to TRBJ1-5; no clear D. The ends were cut back, 4 bases at V and 4 bases at J, with 6 bases in the middle. CDR1 is SGHTS and CDR2 is YDEGEE in the germline V gene. This CDR3 contains 12 residues. DNA for the CDR3: TGTGCCAGCAGCGTGGGGAATCAGCCCCAGCATTTT. Its translation is CASSVGNQPQHF.

A note on this clonotype: A single base separates this from a much larger clone, so it may be a read error. The V call is TRBV29-1, the J call TRBJ2-5; 10 bases are a match to TRBD1. The DNA end is more similar to TRBJ2-4, so the J call may be wrong. Per germline, CDR1 SQVTM and CDR2 ANQGSEA. The CDR3 runs to 18 residues. DNA for the CDR3: TGCAGCGTTGGATACCCGCGGACAGGGGGGACAGCCAAAAACATTCAGTACTTC. Protein product: CSVGYPRTGGTAKNIQYF.

This rearrangement joins TRBV5-1 to TRBJ1-2; unclear D gene. With 4 bases removed from V and 4 bases from J, the gap between germline ends came to 11 bases. The CDR3 is 13 amino acids. In germline, CDR1 is SGHRS, CDR2 YFSETQ. CDR3 sequence (DNA): TGCGCCAGCAGCACGGCGGGCATCTATGGCTACACCTTC. Translating it yields CASSTAGIYGYTF.

The V gene is TRBV29-1, the J gene TRBJ2-5, with 9 bases identical to TRBD1. From germline, CDR1 is SQVTM and CDR2 ANQGSEA. Trimming took 1 base from V and 3 from J; bases not matched to a gene: 3. The CDR3 is 14 residues long. CDR3 nucleotide sequence: TGCAGCGTTGAAGGGACAGGGGCCAAAGAGACCCAGTACTTC. This codes for CSVEGTGAKETQYF.

This clonotype was detected ten times or more. The V gene is TRBV7-3, the J gene TRBJ2-1; D is unclear. The CDR3 length is 13 residues. The V end lost 5 bases, the J end lost 6 bases, and 11 bases lay between the germline ends. The germline CDR1 and CDR2 sequences are SGHTA and FQGTGA. CDR3 coding DNA: TGTGCCAGCAGCCCTTTCGGGCGCAATGAGCAGTTCTTC. Its translation is CASSPFGRNEQFF.